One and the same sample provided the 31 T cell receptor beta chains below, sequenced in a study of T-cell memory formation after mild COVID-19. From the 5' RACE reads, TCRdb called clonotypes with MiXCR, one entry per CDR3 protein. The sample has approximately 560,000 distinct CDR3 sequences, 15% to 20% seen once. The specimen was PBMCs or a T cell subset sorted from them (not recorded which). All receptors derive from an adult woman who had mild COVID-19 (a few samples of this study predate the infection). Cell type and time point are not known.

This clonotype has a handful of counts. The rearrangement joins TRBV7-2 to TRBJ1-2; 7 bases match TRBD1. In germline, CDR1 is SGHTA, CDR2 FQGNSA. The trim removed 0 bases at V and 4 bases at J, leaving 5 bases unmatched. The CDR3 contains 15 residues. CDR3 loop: CASSLARTGLYGYTF. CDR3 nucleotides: TGTGCCAGCAGCTTAGCGAGGACAGGACTCTATGGCTACACCTTC. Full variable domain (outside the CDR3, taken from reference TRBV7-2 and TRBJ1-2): GAGVSQSPSNKVTEKGKDVELRCDPISGHTALYWYRQSLGQGLEFLIYFQGNSAPDKSGLPSDRFSAERTGGSVSTLTIQRTQQEDSAVYLCASSLARTGLYGYTFGSGTRLTVV.

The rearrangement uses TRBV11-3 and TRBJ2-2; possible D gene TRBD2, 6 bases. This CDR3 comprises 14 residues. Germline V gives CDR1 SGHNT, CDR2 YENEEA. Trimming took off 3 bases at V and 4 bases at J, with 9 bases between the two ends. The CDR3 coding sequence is TGTGCCAGCAGCTTGAGGACTATCACCGGGGAGCTGTTTTTT. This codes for CASSLRTITGELFF.

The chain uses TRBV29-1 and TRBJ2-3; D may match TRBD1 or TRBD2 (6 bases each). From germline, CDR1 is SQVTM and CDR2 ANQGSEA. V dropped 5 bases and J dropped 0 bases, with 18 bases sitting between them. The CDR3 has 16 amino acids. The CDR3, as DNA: TGCAGCGTTTGGGGGGCCCCAACTCCTAGCACAGATACGCAGTATTTT. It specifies CSVWGAPTPSTDTQYF.

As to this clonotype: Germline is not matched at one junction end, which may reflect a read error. CDR3 amino acids: CASSTLGPTNNSPLHF. In DNA, the CDR3 is TGTGCCAGTAGTACCCTTGGCCCCACCAATAACTCACCCCTCCACTTT. The chain uses TRBV19 and TRBJ1-6, with D unresolved. The CDR3 spans 16 residues. Germline CDR1 is LNHDA and CDR2 is SQIVND (reference sequence).

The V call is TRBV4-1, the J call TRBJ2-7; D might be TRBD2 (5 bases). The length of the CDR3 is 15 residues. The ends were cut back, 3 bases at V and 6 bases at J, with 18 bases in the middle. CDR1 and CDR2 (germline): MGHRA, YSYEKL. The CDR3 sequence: CASSQGRRRRAEQYF. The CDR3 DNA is TGCGCCAGCAGCCAGGGCCGGAGGCGCCGAGCCGAGCAGTACTTC.

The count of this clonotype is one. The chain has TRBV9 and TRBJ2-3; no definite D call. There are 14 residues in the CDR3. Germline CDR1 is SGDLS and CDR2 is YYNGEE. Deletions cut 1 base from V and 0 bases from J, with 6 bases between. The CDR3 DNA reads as TGTGCCAGCAGCGTACAGCCTAGCACAGATACGCAGTATTTT. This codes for CASSVQPSTDTQYF. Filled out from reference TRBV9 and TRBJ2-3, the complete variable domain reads DSGVTQTPKHLITATGQRVTLRCSPRSGDLSVYWYQQSLDQGLQFLIQYYNGEERAKGNILERFSAQQFPDLHSELNLSSLELGDSALYFCASSVQPSTDTQYFGPGTRLTVL.

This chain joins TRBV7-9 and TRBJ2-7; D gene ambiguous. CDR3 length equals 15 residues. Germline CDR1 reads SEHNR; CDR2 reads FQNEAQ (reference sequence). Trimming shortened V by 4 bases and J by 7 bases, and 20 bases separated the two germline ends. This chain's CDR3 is CASSWALPDLGEQYF. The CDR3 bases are TGTGCCAGCAGCTGGGCACTCCCAGATCTGGGGGAGCAGTACTTC.

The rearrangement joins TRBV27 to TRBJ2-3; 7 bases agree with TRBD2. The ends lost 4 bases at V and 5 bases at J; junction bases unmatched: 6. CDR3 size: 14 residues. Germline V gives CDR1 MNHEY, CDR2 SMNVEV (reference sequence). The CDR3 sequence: CASSSFPGGDTQYF. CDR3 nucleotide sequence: TGTGCCAGCAGTTCTTTCCCGGGGGGAGATACGCAGTATTTT.

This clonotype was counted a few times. The CDR3 sequence: CATSRDWGLAGANEQFF. CDR3 DNA sequence: TGTGCCACCAGCAGAGATTGGGGGCTAGCGGGAGCCAATGAGCAGTTCTTC. This chain connects TRBV15 to TRBJ2-1, with 10 bases matching TRBD2. V trimming: 0 bases; J trimming: 6 bases; junction bases outside the gene matches: 8. Looked up from germline, CDR1 is LNHNV and CDR2 is YYDKDF (reference sequence). This CDR3 is 17 amino acids long.

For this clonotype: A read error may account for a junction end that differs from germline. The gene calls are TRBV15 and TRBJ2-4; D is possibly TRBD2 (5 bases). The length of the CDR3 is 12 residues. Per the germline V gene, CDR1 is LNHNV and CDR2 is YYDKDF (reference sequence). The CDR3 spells CATIRDEGIQYF. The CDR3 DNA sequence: TGTGCCACCATCAGAGATGAGGGCATTCAGTACTTC.

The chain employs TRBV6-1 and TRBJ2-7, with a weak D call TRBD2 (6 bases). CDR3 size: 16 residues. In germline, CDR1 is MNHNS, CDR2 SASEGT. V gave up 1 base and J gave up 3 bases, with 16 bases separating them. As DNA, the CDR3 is TGTGCCAGCAGTGAAGGCGTTGGGGGGAGCGGCTACGAGCAGTACTTC. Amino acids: CASSEGVGGSGYEQYF.

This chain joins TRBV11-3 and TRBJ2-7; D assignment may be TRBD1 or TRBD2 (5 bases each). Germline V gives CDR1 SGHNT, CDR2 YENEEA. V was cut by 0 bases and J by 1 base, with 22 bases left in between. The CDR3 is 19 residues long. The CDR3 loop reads CASSLDPLTGLVGSYEQYF. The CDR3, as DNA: TGTGCCAGCAGCTTAGATCCCCTCACGGGGCTGGTAGGATCCTACGAGCAGTACTTC.

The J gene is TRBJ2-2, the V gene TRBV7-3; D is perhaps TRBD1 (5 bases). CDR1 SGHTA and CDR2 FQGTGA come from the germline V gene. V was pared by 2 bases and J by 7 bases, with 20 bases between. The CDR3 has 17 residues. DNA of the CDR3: TGTGCCAGCAGCTTATCCTCCGGGCCAAGGGGTGTCGGGGAGCTGTTTTTT. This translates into CASSLSSGPRGVGELFF.

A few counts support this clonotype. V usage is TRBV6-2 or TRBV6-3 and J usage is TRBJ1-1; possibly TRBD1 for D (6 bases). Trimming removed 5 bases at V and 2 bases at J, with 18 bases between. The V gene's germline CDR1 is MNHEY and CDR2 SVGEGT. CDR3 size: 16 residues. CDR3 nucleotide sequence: TGTGCCAGCAGTGCTATTTCCGGGACAAGAAACACTGAAGCTTTCTTT. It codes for CASSAISGTRNTEAFF.

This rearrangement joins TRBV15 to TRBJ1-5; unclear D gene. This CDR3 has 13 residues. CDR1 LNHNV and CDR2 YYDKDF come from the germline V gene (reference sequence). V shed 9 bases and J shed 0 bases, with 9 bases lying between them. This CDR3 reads CATSWGSNQPQHF. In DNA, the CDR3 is TGTGCCACTAGTTGGGGTAGCAATCAGCCCCAGCATTTT.

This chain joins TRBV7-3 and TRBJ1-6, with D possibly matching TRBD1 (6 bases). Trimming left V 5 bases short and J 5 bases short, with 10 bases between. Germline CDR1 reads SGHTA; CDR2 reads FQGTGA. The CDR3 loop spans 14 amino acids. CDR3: CASSRGQNNSPLHF. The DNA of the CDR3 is TGTGCCAGCAGCCGAGGACAGAATAATTCACCCCTCCACTTT.

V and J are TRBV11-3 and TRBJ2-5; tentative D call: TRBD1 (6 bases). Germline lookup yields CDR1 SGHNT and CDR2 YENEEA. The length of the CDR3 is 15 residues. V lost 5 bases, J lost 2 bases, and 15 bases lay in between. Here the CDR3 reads CASSPGQRVQETQYF. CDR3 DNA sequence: TGTGCCAGCAGCCCAGGACAGCGAGTGCAAGAGACCCAGTACTTC.

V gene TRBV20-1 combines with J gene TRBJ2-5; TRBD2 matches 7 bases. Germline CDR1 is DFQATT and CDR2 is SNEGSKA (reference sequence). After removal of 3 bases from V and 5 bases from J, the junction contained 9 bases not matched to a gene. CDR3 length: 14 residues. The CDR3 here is CSASKKGGSETQYF. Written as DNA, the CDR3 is TGCAGTGCTAGTAAGAAGGGCGGGAGTGAGACCCAGTACTTC.

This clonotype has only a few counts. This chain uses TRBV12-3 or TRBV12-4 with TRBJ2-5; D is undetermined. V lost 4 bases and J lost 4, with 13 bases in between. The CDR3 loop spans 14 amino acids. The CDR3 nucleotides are TGTGCCAGCAGTTCCCGATTGGGCGGAGAGACCCAGTACTTC. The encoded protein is CASSSRLGGETQYF.

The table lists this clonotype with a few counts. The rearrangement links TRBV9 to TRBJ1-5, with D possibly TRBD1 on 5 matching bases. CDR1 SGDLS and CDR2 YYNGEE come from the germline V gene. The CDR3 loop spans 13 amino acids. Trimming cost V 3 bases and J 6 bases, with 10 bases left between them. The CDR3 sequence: CASSELGGQPQHF. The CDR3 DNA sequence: TGTGCCAGCAGCGAGTTGGGGGGTCAGCCCCAGCATTTT.

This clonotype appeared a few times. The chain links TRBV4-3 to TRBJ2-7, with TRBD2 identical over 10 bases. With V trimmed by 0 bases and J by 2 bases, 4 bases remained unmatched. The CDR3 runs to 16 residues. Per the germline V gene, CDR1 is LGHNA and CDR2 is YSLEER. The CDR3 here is CASSQEPSGRAYEQYF. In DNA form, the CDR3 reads TGCGCCAGCAGCCAAGAACCGAGCGGGAGGGCCTACGAGCAGTACTTC.

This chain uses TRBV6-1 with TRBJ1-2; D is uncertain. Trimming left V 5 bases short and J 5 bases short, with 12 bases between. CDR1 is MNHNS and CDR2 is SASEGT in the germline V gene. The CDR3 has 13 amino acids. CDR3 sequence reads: CASSLAGMYGYTF. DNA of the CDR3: TGTGCCAGCAGTCTCGCAGGAATGTATGGCTACACCTTC.

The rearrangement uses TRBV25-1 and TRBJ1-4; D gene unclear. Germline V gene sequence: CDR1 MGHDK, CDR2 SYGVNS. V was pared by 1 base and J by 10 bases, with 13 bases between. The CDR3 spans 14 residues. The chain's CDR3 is CASSESGDNRKLFF. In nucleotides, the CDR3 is TGTGCCAGCAGTGAATCCGGAGACAACCGAAAACTGTTTTTT.

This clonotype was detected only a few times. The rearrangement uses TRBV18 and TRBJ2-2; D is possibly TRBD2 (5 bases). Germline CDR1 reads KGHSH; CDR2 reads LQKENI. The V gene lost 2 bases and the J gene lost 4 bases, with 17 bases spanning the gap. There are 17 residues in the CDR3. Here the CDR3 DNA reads TGTGCCAGCTCACCAGGTCCGGCAGGAGGTAGCACCGGGGAGCTGTTTTTT. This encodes CASSPGPAGGSTGELFF.

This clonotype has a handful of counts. CDR3 amino acids: CASSVAGPRIFLYEQYF. The CDR3 DNA reads TGTGCCAGTTCGGTGGCAGGGCCACGAATATTCCTATACGAGCAGTACTTC. The chain uses TRBV12-3 or TRBV12-4 and TRBJ2-7, with D possibly matching TRBD1 (5 bases). V shed 9 bases and J shed 4 bases, with 28 bases lying between them. The CDR3 consists of 17 residues.

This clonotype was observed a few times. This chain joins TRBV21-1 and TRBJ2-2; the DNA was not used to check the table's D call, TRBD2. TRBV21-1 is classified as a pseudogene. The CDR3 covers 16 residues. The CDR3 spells CASSKAQDWNTGELFF. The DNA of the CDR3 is TGTGCCAGCAGCAAAGCGCAGGACTGGAACACCGGGGAGCTGTTTTTT.

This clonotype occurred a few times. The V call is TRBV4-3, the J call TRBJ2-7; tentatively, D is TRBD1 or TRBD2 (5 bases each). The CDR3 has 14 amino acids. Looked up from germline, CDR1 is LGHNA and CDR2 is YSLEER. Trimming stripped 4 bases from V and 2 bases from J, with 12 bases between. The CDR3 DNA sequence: TGCGCCAGCAGCCCGACCGGGACCCCCTACGAGCAGTACTTC. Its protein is CASSPTGTPYEQYF.

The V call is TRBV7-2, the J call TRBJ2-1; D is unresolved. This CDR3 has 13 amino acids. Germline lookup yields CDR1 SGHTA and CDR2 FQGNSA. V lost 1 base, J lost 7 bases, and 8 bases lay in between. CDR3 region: CASSLGAVNEQFF. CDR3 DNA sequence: TGTGCCAGCAGCTTAGGGGCGGTAAATGAGCAGTTCTTC.

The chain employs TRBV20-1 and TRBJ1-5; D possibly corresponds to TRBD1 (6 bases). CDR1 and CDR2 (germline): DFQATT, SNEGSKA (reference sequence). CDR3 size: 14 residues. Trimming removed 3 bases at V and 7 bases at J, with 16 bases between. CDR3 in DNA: TGCAGTGCTAGGGACCAGGGACAATGGCAGCCCCAGCATTTT. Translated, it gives CSARDQGQWQPQHF.

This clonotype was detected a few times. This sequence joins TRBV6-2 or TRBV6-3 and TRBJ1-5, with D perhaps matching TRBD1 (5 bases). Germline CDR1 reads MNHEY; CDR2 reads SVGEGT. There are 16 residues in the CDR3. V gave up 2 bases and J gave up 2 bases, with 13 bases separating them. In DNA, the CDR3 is TGTGCCAGCAGTTACCTCAGCGGGGCTCGCAATCAGCCCCAGCATTTT. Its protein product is CASSYLSGARNQPQHF.

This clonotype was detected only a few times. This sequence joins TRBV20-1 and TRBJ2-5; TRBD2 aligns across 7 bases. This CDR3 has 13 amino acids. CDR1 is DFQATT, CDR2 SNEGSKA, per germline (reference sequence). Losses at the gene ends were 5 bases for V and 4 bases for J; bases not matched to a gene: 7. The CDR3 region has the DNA TGCAGTGCTCCCTTGGCGGGAGCAGAGACCCAGTACTTC. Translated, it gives CSAPLAGAETQYF.